Following are 30 T cell receptor beta chains from one sample sequenced in a study of blood T cell repertoires in COVID-19. This table comes from immunoSEQ multiplex PCR, and its TCRdb copy is limited to in-frame clones, with some not included. In the table there are more than 150,000 clones, about 95% of which are singletons. Material for sequencing was peripheral blood. The receptor source for this set is a man aged 25 to 45 with COVID-19, enrolled during active disease.

V usage is TRBV11-3 and J usage is TRBJ1-1; D remains unclear. CDR1 and CDR2 from the germline V gene are SGHNT and YENEEA. This CDR3 has 15 residues. Trimming removed 5 bases from V and 1 base from J, with 14 bases in between. The CDR3 DNA sequence: TGTGCCAGCAGCCACGGAGTGGGTCGGAACACTGAAGCTTTCTTT. It codes for CASSHGVGRNTEAFF.

The rearrangement joins TRBV5-5 to TRBJ2-7, with D maybe TRBD2 (6 bases). V lost 3 bases, J lost 12 bases, and 10 bases lay in between. CDR3 size: 10 residues. Germline CDR1 reads SGHKS; CDR2 reads YYEKEE (reference sequence). CDR3 loop: CASSSEGLYF. DNA for the CDR3: TGTGCCAGCAGCTCGGAGGGACTGTACTTC.

The rearrangement links TRBV18 to TRBJ2-7, with TRBD2 matching over 9 bases. Germline lookup yields CDR1 KGHSH and CDR2 LQKENI. The CDR3 is 15 residues long. V shed 2 bases, J shed 3 bases, and the junction held 5 bases outside the gene matches. The CDR3 DNA reads as TGTGCCAGCTCACCAGGCGGGGGGGCGTTCTACGAGCAGTACTTC. It is translated as CASSPGGGAFYEQYF.

The CDR3 loop reads CASSWWQGDTGELFF. The CDR3 nucleotides read TGTGCCAGCAGCTGGTGGCAGGGGGACACCGGGGAGCTGTTTTTT. The V and J genes are TRBV7-9 and TRBJ2-2; 7 bases map to TRBD1. J was trimmed by 3 bases and V by 4 bases; bases with no gene match: 5. Looked up from germline, CDR1 is SEHNR and CDR2 is FQNEAQ (reference sequence). CDR3 length: 15 residues. The variable domain in full, with the rest retrieved from reference TRBV7-9 and TRBJ2-2, is DTGVSQNPRHKITKRGQNVTFRCDPISEHNRLYWYRQTLGQGPEFLTYFQNEAQLEKSRLLSDRFSAERPKGSFSTLEIQRTEQGDSAMYLCASSWWQGDTGELFFGEGSRLTVL.

J is TRBJ2-7 and V is TRBV3-1 (or the pseudogene TRBV3-2); D unresolved. The CDR3 is 13 amino acids. CDR1 is LGHDT, CDR2 YNNKEL, per germline (reference sequence). V lost 4 bases to trimming and J lost 3 bases, with 10 bases between them. The CDR3: CASSPLGNYEQYF. For the CDR3, the DNA is TGTGCCAGCAGCCCCCTAGGTAACTACGAGCAGTACTTC.

The chain joins TRBV5-4 to TRBJ2-1; 12 positions match TRBD1. This CDR3 has 20 residues. V gave up 1 base and J gave up 0 bases; unmatched junction bases: 11. In germline, CDR1 is SGHNT, CDR2 YYREEE (reference sequence). The CDR3 is CASSLNRDRGHFSSYNEQFF. The CDR3 DNA reads as TGTGCCAGCAGCTTGAACCGGGACAGGGGGCACTTTAGCTCCTACAATGAGCAGTTCTTC.

The chain has TRBV27 and TRBJ1-5, with D uncertain. The V gene's germline CDR1 is MNHEY and CDR2 SMNVEV (reference sequence). The CDR3 is 17 residues long. V was shortened by 3 bases and J by 2 bases, with 17 bases between the two germline ends. The CDR3 is CASSFEWVQPGNQPQHF. The CDR3 bases are TGTGCCAGCAGTTTTGAGTGGGTACAGCCTGGCAATCAGCCCCAGCATTTT.

The rearrangement links TRBV4-2 to TRBJ2-7; D remains unclear. The CDR3 contains 13 residues. From germline, CDR1 is LGHNA and CDR2 YNFKEQ. V gave up 0 bases and J gave up 3 bases, with 6 bases separating them. As DNA, the CDR3 is TGTGCCAGCAGCCAAGAACAGTTCTACGAGCAGTACTTC. It specifies CASSQEQFYEQYF.

This chain uses TRBV5-6 with TRBJ1-4; D call uncertain. Germline assignment: CDR1 SGHDT and CDR2 YYEEEE. V was shortened by 2 bases and J by 4 bases, with 3 bases between the two germline ends. CDR3 size: 12 residues. For the CDR3, the DNA is TGTGCCAGCAGCTTCGGTAATGAAAAACTGTTTTTT. It codes for CASSFGNEKLFF.

The rearrangement links TRBV7-9 to TRBJ1-1, with a possible D match to TRBD1 (6 bases). V lost 7 bases and J 0 bases, leaving 9 bases between the germline ends. Germline CDR1 SEHNR, CDR2 FQNEAQ (reference sequence). This CDR3 is built from 13 residues. The CDR3 region has the DNA TGTGCCAGCATGGACAGCATGAACACTGAAGCTTTCTTT. Protein: CASMDSMNTEAFF.

V and J are TRBV27 and TRBJ2-3; 7 positions agree with TRBD2. The CDR3 runs to 15 residues. Trimming cost V 4 bases and J 1 base; bases outside gene matches: 5. The germline V gene has CDR1 MNHEY and CDR2 SMNVEV (reference sequence). As DNA, the CDR3 is TGTGCCAGCAGTTCCCCGGCGGGGGGCACAGATACGCAGTATTTT. Amino acids: CASSSPAGGTDTQYF.

The rearrangement joins TRBV19 to TRBJ1-2, with 7 bases aligning to TRBD1. V was pared by 5 bases and J by 3 bases, with 6 bases of the junction left unmatched. The germline V gene encodes CDR1 LNHDA and CDR2 SQIVND (reference sequence). The CDR3 contains 14 residues. The CDR3 loop is CASSSRGTHYGYTF. For the CDR3, the DNA is TGTGCCAGTAGTTCCAGGGGGACCCACTATGGCTACACCTTC. The entire variable domain, with the rest obtained from reference TRBV19 and TRBJ1-2, is as follows: DGGITQSPKYLFRKEGQNVTLSCEQNLNHDAMYWYRQDPGQGLRLIYYSQIVNDFQKGDIAEGYSVSREKKESFPLTVTSAQKNPTAFYLCASSSRGTHYGYTFGSGTRLTVV.

The chain combines TRBV6-6 with TRBJ2-3, with D possibly TRBD1 on 6 matching bases. The CDR3 has 13 residues. V was pared by 10 bases and J by 2 bases, with 13 bases between. CDR1 MNHNY and CDR2 SVGAGI come from the germline V gene (reference sequence). For the CDR3, the DNA is TGTGCCATTACGACAGGCCCCACAGATACGCAGTATTTT. It yields the protein CAITTGPTDTQYF.

This sequence joins TRBV5-6 and TRBJ2-5; D perhaps matches TRBD1 (5 bases). The germline V and J ends were trimmed by 5 bases and 6 bases, with 14 bases remaining between them. Germline lookup yields CDR1 SGHDT and CDR2 YYEEEE. The CDR3 sequence is 13 residues long. The CDR3: CASRVAGMKTQYF. In nucleotides, the CDR3 is TGTGCCAGCAGGGTAGCAGGGATGAAGACCCAGTACTTC.

The rearrangement uses TRBV7-9 and TRBJ2-1, with TRBD2 identical over 8 bases. Germline trimming cut 4 bases from V and 9 bases from J; bases unmatched to any gene: 5. This CDR3 comprises 13 residues. Germline CDR1 reads SEHNR; CDR2 reads FQNEAQ (reference sequence). CDR3 in amino acids: CASSWGLGTEQFF. Here the CDR3 DNA reads TGTGCCAGCAGCTGGGGACTAGGAACTGAGCAGTTCTTC.

In its sample, this clone was seen once. The chain employs TRBV18 and TRBJ1-1; 7 bases are shared with TRBD1. This CDR3 spans 15 amino acids. Looked up from germline, CDR1 is KGHSH and CDR2 is LQKENI. V trimming: 2 bases; J trimming: 1 base; junction bases outside the gene matches: 4. CDR3 sequence reads: CASSPRGPPNTEAFF. In DNA form, the CDR3 reads TGTGCCAGCTCACCAAGGGGGCCACCGAACACTGAAGCTTTCTTT.

V usage is TRBV7-9 and J usage is TRBJ2-7; TRBD1 aligns across 10 bases. The trim removed 1 base at V and 5 bases at J, leaving 5 bases unmatched. In germline, CDR1 is SEHNR, CDR2 FQNEAQ (reference sequence). This CDR3 spans 15 amino acids. CDR3 residues: CASSLGGTGVHEQYF. CDR3 nucleotide sequence: TGTGCCAGCAGCTTAGGAGGGACAGGGGTGCACGAGCAGTACTTC.

This clone was seen repeatedly, ten times or more. The V and J genes are TRBV5-6 and TRBJ2-7; 7 bases line up with TRBD2. This CDR3 spans 14 amino acids. Germline loops: CDR1 SGHDT, CDR2 YYEEEE. The trim removed 0 bases at V and 5 bases at J, leaving 5 bases unmatched. CDR3 in amino acids: CASSLGGGVHEQYF. As DNA, the CDR3 is TGTGCCAGCAGCTTGGGGGGAGGGGTCCACGAGCAGTACTTC.

V gene TRBV5-5 combines with J gene TRBJ2-1; 13 bases fit TRBD2. With 6 bases clipped from V and 6 bases from J, the junction kept 3 bases outside the gene matches. In germline, CDR1 is SGHKS, CDR2 YYEKEE (reference sequence). The CDR3 totals 14 residues. CDR3 DNA sequence: TGTGCCAGCATGCGACTAGCGGGGGGCAATGAGCAGTTCTTC. Amino acids: CASMRLAGGNEQFF.

The chain couples TRBV11-2 to TRBJ1-3, with D uncertain. The V gene lost 3 bases and the J gene lost 0 bases, with 9 bases spanning the gap. In germline, CDR1 is SGHAT, CDR2 FQNNGV. The length of the CDR3 is 15 residues. The DNA of the CDR3 is TGTGCCAGCAGCTTTCGGAGTAGCTCTGGAAACACCATATATTTT. Translation: CASSFRSSSGNTIYF.

This clone was detected once. This sequence joins TRBV10-3 and TRBJ2-6, with a tentative D call TRBD1 (6 bases). V lost 4 bases to trimming and J lost 3 bases, with 19 bases between them. The CDR3 covers 18 residues. Germline V gene sequence: CDR1 ENHRY, CDR2 SYGVKD. The CDR3 sequence: CAISGMGNRVDGANVLTF. Written as DNA, the CDR3 is TGTGCCATCAGTGGAATGGGGAACAGGGTGGATGGGGCCAACGTCCTGACTTTC.

J is TRBJ2-1 and V is TRBV6-5, with 7 bases aligning to TRBD1. The CDR3 extends over 13 amino acids. Unmatched junction bases numbered 0, after V lost 6 bases and J lost 1 base. The germline CDR1 and CDR2 sequences are MNHEY and SVGAGI. CDR3 in amino acids: CASRQGSYNEQFF. In nucleotides, the CDR3 is TGTGCCAGCAGACAGGGGTCCTACAATGAGCAGTTCTTC.

This rearrangement joins TRBV9 to TRBJ1-3, with D unresolved. This CDR3 has 17 amino acids. CDR1 is SGDLS and CDR2 is YYNGEE in the germline V gene. Between the trimmed V and J ends, which lost 0 bases and 0 bases, there was a span of 13 bases. CDR3 in amino acids: CASSVEAQPLSGNTIYF. The DNA of the CDR3 is TGTGCCAGCAGCGTAGAAGCACAGCCGCTCTCTGGAAACACCATATATTTT. The entire variable domain, with the rest obtained from reference TRBV9 and TRBJ1-3, is as follows: DSGVTQTPKHLITATGQRVTLRCSPRSGDLSVYWYQQSLDQGLQFLIQYYNGEERAKGNILERFSAQQFPDLHSELNLSSLELGDSALYFCASSVEAQPLSGNTIYFGEGSWLTVV.

The gene calls are TRBV7-3 and TRBJ2-5; TRBD2 might be the D (7 bases). V lost 3 bases, J lost 5 bases, and 16 bases lay in between. The CDR3 sequence is 15 residues long. Germline V gene lookup returns CDR1 SGHTA and CDR2 FQGTGA. The CDR3 here is CASSLVAGAQETQYF. CDR3 coding DNA: TGTGCCAGCAGCTTGGTGGCGGGGGCCCAGGAGACCCAGTACTTC.

The chain joins TRBV18 to TRBJ1-1, with D hard to call. Trimming removed 2 bases at V and 4 bases at J, with 8 bases between. The CDR3 sequence is 13 residues long. Germline CDR1 is KGHSH and CDR2 is LQKENI. The CDR3 is CASSPEEGTEAFF. CDR3 bases: TGTGCCAGCTCACCAGAGGAGGGCACTGAAGCTTTCTTT.

V and J are TRBV13 and TRBJ2-1, with a tentative D call TRBD1 (5 bases). This CDR3 has 14 residues. Germline lookup yields CDR1 PRHDT and CDR2 FYEKMQ (reference sequence). Trimming removed 2 bases at V and 5 bases at J, with 10 bases between. The CDR3 loop is CASSLSRAHNEQFF. The CDR3 DNA is TGTGCCAGCAGCTTATCCAGGGCCCACAATGAGCAGTTCTTC.

The gene calls are TRBV4-2 and TRBJ1-2; the match to TRBD1 covers 8 bases. The trim removed 0 bases at V and 6 bases at J, leaving 3 bases unmatched. Per germline, CDR1 LGHNA and CDR2 YNFKEQ. CDR3 length: 14 residues. CDR3 in DNA: TGTGCCAGCAGCCAAGATCCGACAGGGGATGGCTACACCTTC. Translating gives CASSQDPTGDGYTF.

This sequence joins TRBV18 and TRBJ1-6; D remains ambiguous. The V gene's germline CDR1 is KGHSH and CDR2 LQKENI. This CDR3 region has 15 residues. The V end lost 3 bases, the J end lost 12 bases, and 18 bases lay between the germline ends. CDR3 nucleotide sequence: TGTGCCAGCTCACCCAGAACGGGGAGTGAGCTACCCCTCCACTTT. Amino acids: CASSPRTGSELPLHF.

The chain joins TRBV12-3 or TRBV12-4 to TRBJ1-1; no clear D. The germline V and J ends were trimmed by 9 bases and 3 bases, with 8 bases remaining between them. This CDR3 is 11 amino acids long. CDR3 amino acids: CASSRDTEAFF. The CDR3 DNA sequence: TGTGCCAGTTCACGGGACACTGAAGCTTTCTTT.

J is TRBJ1-1 and V is TRBV23-1, with D perhaps TRBD1 (6 bases). TRBV23-1 is designated an ORF whose function remains uncertain. This CDR3 region has 16 residues. V was shortened by 3 bases and J by 4 bases, with 18 bases between the two germline ends. The CDR3: CASSHPPRGGPTEAFF. The CDR3 nucleotides are TGCGCCAGCAGTCATCCCCCCCGGGGGGGGCCCACTGAAGCTTTCTTT.